This TCR beta chain was sequenced in a study of blood T cell repertoires in COVID-19. This clone was observed a handful of times. TCRdb's copy holds only in-frame clones and misses some; the assay was immunoSEQ multiplex PCR. This sample has about 82,000 clones, with 75% to 90% found just once. Per germline, CDR1 SGHNT and CDR2 YENEEA. V was trimmed by 5 bases and J by 4 bases, leaving 11 bases between them. There are 13 residues in the CDR3. The source of this sequence is a woman in her 40s with active or convalescent COVID-19. The source material was peripheral blood. The chain uses TRBV11-3 and TRBJ1-1, with D tentatively TRBD1 (5 bases). For the CDR3, the DNA is TGTGCCAGCAGCGCTATTAGGGGCACTGAAGCTTTCTTT. Protein: CASSAIRGTEAFF.